These T cell receptor beta chains were read from a single sample in a study of shared clonotypes between healthy human individuals. Repertoires were generated with immunoSEQ multiplex PCR, while TCRdb's copy carries only in-frame clones and drops some. The sample contains 2 million to 2.5 million clones, about 90% of which appear only once. The sample comprised naive CD4+ T cells from PBMCs. These receptors were obtained from a young man in good health. Some clones in this sample may be carry-over from other donors' samples. The CDR3 runs from the conserved cysteine through the conserved F or W. The D gene is left open where the match is weak. Clone size appears in some rows only: once, few, many, or a class for an expanded clone.

J gene	V gene	clone size	D gene	CDR3 DNA	CDR3 protein
TRBJ2-7	TRBV6-1	.	.	TGTGCCAGCAGTGAGCGGGATCCTGGGGCGGGTTACGAGCAGTACTTC	CASSERDPGAGYEQYF
TRBJ1-1	TRBV5-8	.	.	TGTGCCAGCAGCTTGGGGAAAATCGTCGGAGCTTTCTTT	CASSLGKIVGAFF
TRBJ2-7	TRBV7-6	.	.	TGTGCCAGCAGCTTAACCCCAGGCACCTACGAGCAGTACTTC	CASSLTPGTYEQYF
TRBJ2-2	TRBV7-9	.	TRBD1	TGTGCCAAGGAAGGGACAGGCACGAACACCGGGGAGCTGTTTTTT	CAKEGTGTNTGELFF
TRBJ2-5	TRBV7-2	.	.	TGTGCCAGCAGCGTTGGAGCGGTCCAAGAGACCCAGTACTTC	CASSVGAVQETQYF
TRBJ1-1	TRBV5-6	once	.	TGTGCCAGCAGCTACCCGGGGGGGCTGACTGAAGCTTTCTTT	CASSYPGGLTEAFF
TRBJ2-7	TRBV30	.	TRBD2	TGTGCCTGGGCCGGGACTAGCGGGAGGGCCGCCCGCGAGCAGTACTTC	CAWAGTSGRAAREQYF
TRBJ2-3	TRBV29-1	.	.	TGCAGCGTTGGTGGCAGCTCCACAGATACGCAGTATTTT	CSVGGSSTDTQYF
TRBJ2-5	TRBV7-2	.	.	TGTGCCAGCAGCTTAGTTGTGGCCAAACCACAAGAGACCCAGTACTTC	CASSLVVAKPQETQYF
TRBJ2-7	TRBV6-6	.	TRBD2	TGTGCCAGCAGACCGACACTAGCGGGAGGTGGTGAGCAGTACTTC	CASRPTLAGGGEQYF
TRBJ1-1	TRBV28	few	.	TGTGCCAGCAGTCCCCACACCGATCCCGCTTTCTTT	CASSPHTDPAFF
TRBJ2-5	TRBV27	.	TRBD2	TGTGCCAGCAGTCCGACTAGCGGGAGGGGAGAGACCCAGTACTTC	CASSPTSGRGETQYF
TRBJ2-1	TRBV30	.	TRBD1	TGTGCCTGTAACCGGGACAGGGGATTCCTTAGCGTTCTCAATGAGCAGTTCTTC	CACNRDRGFLSVLNEQFF
TRBJ2-7	TRBV27	.	.	TGTGCCAGCAGGAAAACCCAGTACGAGCAGTACTTC	CASRKTQYEQYF
TRBJ2-2	TRBV7-3	.	.	TGTGCCAGCAGCTTAAGGTCGAACACCGGGGAGCTGTTTTTT	CASSLRSNTGELFF
TRBJ2-3	TRBV14	.	.	TGTGCCAGCAGCCCTATCCGGGGAGAGGCAGATACGCAGTATTTT	CASSPIRGEADTQYF
TRBJ2-7	TRBV28	.	.	TGTGCCAGCAGTTTACACCCCACCTACGAGCAGTACTTC	CASSLHPTYEQYF
TRBJ2-7	TRBV6-1	.	.	TGTGCCAGCAGTGGTCTCTACGAGCAGTACTTC	CASSGLYEQYF
TRBJ2-7	TRBV5-1	.	.	TGCGCCAGCAGCTTGGATGGGGCAGGGGCGCATGAGCAGTACTTC	CASSLDGAGAHEQYF
TRBJ1-1	TRBV19	.	.	TGTGCCAGTAGTAAAGCCCCAGGGAGGACGGGTGAAGCTTTCTTT	CASSKAPGRTGEAFF
TRBJ1-5	TRBV28	.	.	TGTGCCAGCAGTTCGGACAGCTATAGCAATCAGCCCCAGCATTTT	CASSSDSYSNQPQHF
TRBJ1-4	TRBV4-2	.	.	TGTGCCAGCAGCCAACGGTATGAAAATGAAAAACTGTTTTTT	CASSQRYENEKLFF
TRBJ2-7	TRBV30	.	.	TGTGCCTGGAGTAGGTTGGGCTACGAGCAGTACTTC	CAWSRLGYEQYF
TRBJ2-3	TRBV28	.	.	TGTGCCAGCAGTTACGCACGGATCGCTCCAGATACGCAGTATTTT	CASSYARIAPDTQYF
TRBJ2-7	TRBV25-1	.	.	TGTGCCAGCAGTCAGGGTTGGTCCTACGAGCAGTACTTC	CASSQGWSYEQYF
TRBJ1-1	TRBV28	few	.	TGTGCCATTAGAGGGGAGAGGGCTGAAGCTTTCTTT	CAIRGERAEAFF
TRBJ1-1	TRBV6-1	few	.	TGTGCCAGCAGTGGGTTCCTGATCCCCTCCGAAGCTTTCTTT	CASSGFLIPSEAFF
TRBJ2-7	TRBV5-1	.	.	TGCGCCAGCAGCTTGGACCGGACGGCCTCGAAATACGAGCAGTACTTC	CASSLDRTASKYEQYF
TRBJ2-7	TRBV4-1	.	TRBD2	TGCGCCAGCAGCCAACTCCCATCCCTAGCGGGAGGGCCCGCAAGGAGCTACGAGCAGTACTTC	CASSQLPSLAGGPARSYEQYF
TRBJ1-2	TRBV18	.	TRBD1	TGTGCCAGCTCACCCTCGGGACAGGGGATCTATGGCTACACCTTC	CASSPSGQGIYGYTF
TRBJ2-5	TRBV19	.	.	TGTGCCAGTAGTATACTGGGTCGAGAAACGCAAGAGACCCAGTACTTC	CASSILGRETQETQYF
TRBJ1-2	TRBV10-3	.	TRBD1	TGTGCCGCTACAGGGGTGGGCGGCTACACCTTC	CAATGVGGYTF
TRBJ2-1	TRBV28	.	TRBD2	TGTGCCAGCAGTTTAGGAAGCGGGAGAGTCTTGGGCAATGAGCAGTTCTTC	CASSLGSGRVLGNEQFF
TRBJ1-5	TRBV7-2	.	.	TGTGCCAGCAGCTTAGACGGAAATCAGCCCCAGCATTTT	CASSLDGNQPQHF
TRBJ1-2	TRBV7-3	.	.	TGTGCCAGCAGCTTAACAGGGGTCTCTAACTATGGCTACACCTTC	CASSLTGVSNYGYTF
TRBJ1-2	TRBV28	.	TRBD1	TGTGCCAGCAGTTTAGGACAGGGTGACTACACCTTC	CASSLGQGDYTF
TRBJ2-5	TRBV11-2	.	TRBD1	TGTGCCAGCAGTCGGACAGGATCCCCCCAAGAGACCCAGTACTTC	CASSRTGSPQETQYF
TRBJ1-5	TRBV18	.	.	TGTGCCAGCTCACCAATCTCAGGGAATCAGCCCCAGCATTTT	CASSPISGNQPQHF
TRBJ1-5	TRBV5-1	.	TRBD1	TGCGCCAGCAGCTTGGGGACAGGGGGCCAGGGTCAGCCCCAGCATTTT	CASSLGTGGQGQPQHF
TRBJ2-1	TRBV5-1	.	TRBD2	TGCGCCAGCCGTAGGACTAGCGGGAACAATGAGCAGTTCTTC	CASRRTSGNNEQFF
TRBJ1-5	TRBV30	.	.	TGTGCCTGGAGTGTAAGGGGTAATCAGCCCCAGCATTTT	CAWSVRGNQPQHF
TRBJ2-5	TRBV9	.	TRBD2	TGTGCCAGCAGCGAACGAAGCGGGAGAGGTTGGCAAGAGACCCAGTACTTC	CASSERSGRGWQETQYF
TRBJ1-2	TRBV5-1	once	.	TGCGCCAGCAGCTTGGCCCCTCAGCGCTATGGCTACACCTTC	CASSLAPQRYGYTF
TRBJ1-1	TRBV4-2	once	.	TGTGCCAGCAGCCAACCCCGTGGGAACACTGAAGCTTTCTTT	CASSQPRGNTEAFF
TRBJ2-3	TRBV9	.	.	TGTGCCAGCTCGGACCCTGCGACAGATACGCAGTATTTT	CASSDPATDTQYF
TRBJ2-3	TRBV7-2	once	.	TGTGCCAGCAGCCCAGGGGGGGCGCGCACAGATACGCAGTATTTT	CASSPGGARTDTQYF
TRBJ2-7	TRBV30	.	.	TGTGCCTGGAGTCCCCTTCTGGGACGCGAGCAGTACTTC	CAWSPLLGREQYF
TRBJ1-1	TRBV7-9	few	TRBD1	TGTGCCAGCAGCTTCAGGACAGGGATTGAAGCTTTCTTT	CASSFRTGIEAFF
TRBJ2-3	TRBV6-5	.	TRBD1	TGTGCCAGCAGTTACTCGTTCAGGACAGGGCTGTATTTT	CASSYSFRTGLYF
TRBJ2-7	TRBV6-5	.	TRBD2	TGTGCCACCAGGACTAGCGGCTACGAGCAGTACTTC	CATRTSGYEQYF
TRBJ2-7	TRBV7-8	.	.	TGTGCCAGCAGCTCCCAGGGAATTAACTACGAGCAGTACTTC	CASSSQGINYEQYF
TRBJ2-1	TRBV20-1	.	.	TGCAGTGCTCCATTTTACAATGAGCAGTTCTTC	CSAPFYNEQFF
TRBJ2-7	TRBV6-6	once	.	TGTGCCTCAAATCGGGGCTCCTTGAGCTCCTACGAGCAGTACTTC	CASNRGSLSSYEQYF